The 10 T cell receptor beta chains presented below share a single source sample, sequenced in a study of chemoradiotherapy in HPV16-positive cancers. The method was immunoSEQ multiplex PCR; TCRdb's version includes in-frame clones alone and lacks a portion of them. The data show some 5,000 clones, approximately 87% seen once. The sample in question was tumor tissue, obtained from a patient who underwent chemoradiotherapy. The receptors were gathered from a human donor with HPV-associated anogenital cancer.

The chain combines TRBV11-2 with TRBJ2-5; the D gene is possibly TRBD2 (6 bases). The end of the DNA is better explained by TRBJ2-7, so the J call may be wrong. Germline V gene data show CDR1 as SGHAT and CDR2 as FQNNGV. The CDR3 runs to 15 residues. For the CDR3, the DNA is TGTGCCAGCAGCCCATTAGCGGAATACTCCTACGAGCAGTACTTC. Protein product: CASSPLAEYSYEQYF.

This chain joins TRBV21-1 and TRBJ1-4; no DNA check was done on the table's D call, TRBD1. TRBV21-1 is shown as a pseudogene. The CDR3 runs 18 residues. CDR3 region: CASSFRFRVAGQNEKLFF. The CDR3 bases are TGTGCCAGCAGCTTTCGATTCAGAGTGGCAGGGCAAAATGAAAAACTGTTTTTT.

The chain couples TRBV6-4 to TRBJ2-7; D might be TRBD2 (5 bases). V was clipped by 3 bases and J by 4 bases, with 16 bases between them. The CDR3 runs to 15 residues. Germline CDR1 MRHNA, CDR2 SNTAGT. CDR3 region: CASSERRGLAYEQYV. CDR3 DNA sequence: TGTGCCAGCAGTGAGAGGCGAGGGCTCGCGTACGAGCAGTACGTC.

The chain employs TRBV5-6 and TRBJ1-1, with 7 bases aligning to TRBD1. Trimming took 4 bases from V and 4 from J; bases not matched to a gene: 7. The CDR3 extends over 14 amino acids. Germline V gene sequence: CDR1 SGHDT, CDR2 YYEEEE. The CDR3 loop is CASSLTGIGTEAFF. In nucleotides, the CDR3 is TGTGCCAGCAGCCTGACAGGGATCGGCACTGAAGCTTTCTTT.

This clone was detected only once. The chain combines TRBV7-2 with TRBJ1-3; unclear D gene. The CDR3 loop spans 16 amino acids. V was shortened by 3 bases and J by 2 bases, with 14 bases between the two germline ends. Looked up from germline, CDR1 is SGHTA and CDR2 is FQGNSA. The CDR3 DNA reads as TGTGCCAGCAGCTTGAATCGCCTGGTTGCTGGAAACACCATATATTTT. It specifies CASSLNRLVAGNTIYF.

This clone was seen once. The chain employs TRBV10-3 and TRBJ2-7; D might be TRBD2 (5 bases). The V end was cut by 0 bases, the J end by 7 bases, with 7 bases between. This CDR3 comprises 12 residues. Germline V gene data show CDR1 as ENHRY and CDR2 as SYGVKD. This chain's CDR3 is CAISESSGEQYV. The CDR3 DNA reads as TGTGCCATCAGTGAGTCGTCGGGGGAGCAGTACGTC.

The table lists this clone with a count of one. The V gene is TRBV15, the J gene TRBJ2-1; D may be TRBD2 (7 bases). The CDR3 extends over 15 amino acids. Germline lookup yields CDR1 LNHNV and CDR2 YYDKDF (reference sequence). Trimming took off 5 bases at V and 5 bases at J, with 16 bases between the two ends. CDR3 protein: CATSGGLLADNEQFF. In DNA form, the CDR3 reads TGTGCCACCAGCGGGGGGCTTCTAGCGGACAATGAGCAGTTCTTC.

The CDR3 DNA reads as TGTGCCAGCAGCCCAGTGGCGGGGGCGTATGGCTACACCTTC. Protein product: CASSPVAGAYGYTF. This chain joins TRBV11-2 and TRBJ1-2; possibly TRBD1 for D (6 bases). The germline V gene encodes CDR1 SGHAT and CDR2 FQNNGV. V was clipped by 5 bases and J by 5 bases, with 15 bases between them. CDR3 length: 14 amino acids.

This chain uses TRBV6-6 with TRBJ2-3, with D possibly being TRBD1 (5 bases). Germline loops: CDR1 MNHNY, CDR2 SVGAGI (reference sequence). The V and J ends lost 4 bases and 6 bases respectively, with 14 bases between them. The CDR3 is made up of 14 amino acids. CDR3: CASSLTFRVDTQYF. CDR3 in DNA: TGTGCCAGCAGTTTGACCTTCAGGGTTGATACGCAGTATTTT.

The chain's CDR3 is CASSPSQGRRTLGTQYF. The CDR3 coding sequence is TGTGCCAGCAGCCCCTCCCAAGGGCGGAGGACCTTGGGGACCCAGTACTTC. The rearrangement links TRBV7-2 to TRBJ2-5; TRBD2 is a possible D gene (5 bases). The V gene's germline CDR1 is SGHTA and CDR2 FQGNSA. The CDR3 extends over 17 amino acids. Trimming cost V 5 bases and J 7 bases, with 26 bases left between them.